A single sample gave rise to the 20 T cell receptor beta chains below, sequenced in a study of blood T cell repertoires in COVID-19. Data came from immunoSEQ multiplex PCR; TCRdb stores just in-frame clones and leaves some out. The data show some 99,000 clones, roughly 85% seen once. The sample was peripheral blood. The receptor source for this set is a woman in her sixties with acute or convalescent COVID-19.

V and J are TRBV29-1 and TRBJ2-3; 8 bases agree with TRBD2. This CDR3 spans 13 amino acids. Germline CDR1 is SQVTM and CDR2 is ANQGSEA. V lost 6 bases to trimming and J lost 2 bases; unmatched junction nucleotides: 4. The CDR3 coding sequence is TGCAGCGTGGCGGGGGGCCTCACAGATACGCAGTATTTT. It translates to CSVAGGLTDTQYF.

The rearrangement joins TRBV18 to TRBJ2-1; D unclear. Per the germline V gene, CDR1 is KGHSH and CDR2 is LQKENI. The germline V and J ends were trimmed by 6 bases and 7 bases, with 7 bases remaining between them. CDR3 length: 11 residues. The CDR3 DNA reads TGTGCCAGCTCGCCTAGAAATGAGCAGTTCTTC. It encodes CASSPRNEQFF.

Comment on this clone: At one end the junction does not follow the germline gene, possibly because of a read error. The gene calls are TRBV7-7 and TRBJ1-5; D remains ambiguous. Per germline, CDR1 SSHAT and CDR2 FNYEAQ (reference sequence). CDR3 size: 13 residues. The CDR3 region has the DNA TGTGCTAGCAGCTTGGCCCCCAATCAGCCCCAGCATTTT. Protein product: CASSLAPNQPQHF.

Here the CDR3 reads CASRWTGTQPQHF. The CDR3 DNA reads as TGTGCCAGCAGATGGACAGGGACTCAGCCCCAGCATTTT. V gene TRBV28 combines with J gene TRBJ1-5, with 8 bases identical to TRBD1. The CDR3 has 13 residues. Trimming at V came to 6 bases and at J to 6 bases, leaving 4 bases not matched to a gene. Germline CDR1 is MDHEN and CDR2 is SYDVKM. The full variable domain, its missing parts supplied by reference TRBV28 and TRBJ1-5, is DVKVTQSSRYLVKRTGEKVFLECVQDMDHENMFWYRQDPGLGLRLIYFSYDVKMKEKGDIPEGYSVSREKKERFSLILESASTNQTSMYLCASRWTGTQPQHFGDGTRLSIL.

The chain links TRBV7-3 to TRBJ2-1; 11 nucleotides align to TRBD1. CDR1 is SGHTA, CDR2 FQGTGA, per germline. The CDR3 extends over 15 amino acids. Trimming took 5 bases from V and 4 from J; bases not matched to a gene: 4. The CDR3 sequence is CASSRTGGSYNEQFF. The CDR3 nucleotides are TGTGCCAGCAGCCGGACAGGGGGCAGTTACAATGAGCAGTTCTTC.

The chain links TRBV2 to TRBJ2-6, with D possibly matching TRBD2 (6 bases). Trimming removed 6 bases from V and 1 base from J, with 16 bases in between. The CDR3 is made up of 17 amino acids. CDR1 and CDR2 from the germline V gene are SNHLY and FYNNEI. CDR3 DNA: TGTGCCAGCAGCCAGGGTAGGGGAGGTTCTGGGGCCAACGTCCTGACTTTC. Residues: CASSQGRGGSGANVLTF.

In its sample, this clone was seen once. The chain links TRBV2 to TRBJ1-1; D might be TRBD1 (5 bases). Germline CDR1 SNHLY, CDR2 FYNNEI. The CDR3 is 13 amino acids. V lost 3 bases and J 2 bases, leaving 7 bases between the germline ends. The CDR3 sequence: CASSEQGNTEAFF. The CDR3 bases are TGTGCCAGCAGTGAGCAGGGAAACACTGAAGCTTTCTTT.

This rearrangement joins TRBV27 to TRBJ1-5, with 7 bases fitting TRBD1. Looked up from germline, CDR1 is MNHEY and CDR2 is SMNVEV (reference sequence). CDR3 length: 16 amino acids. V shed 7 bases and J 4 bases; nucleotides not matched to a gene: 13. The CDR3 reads CASKPFGQERNQPQHF. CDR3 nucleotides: TGTGCCAGCAAACCCTTTGGACAGGAAAGGAATCAGCCCCAGCATTTT.

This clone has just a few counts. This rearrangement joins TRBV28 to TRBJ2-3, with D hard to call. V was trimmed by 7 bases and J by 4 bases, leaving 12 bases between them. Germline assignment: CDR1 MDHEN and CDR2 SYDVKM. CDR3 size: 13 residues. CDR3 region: CASNIAMADTQYF. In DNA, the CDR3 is TGTGCCAGCAATATAGCAATGGCAGATACGCAGTATTTT.

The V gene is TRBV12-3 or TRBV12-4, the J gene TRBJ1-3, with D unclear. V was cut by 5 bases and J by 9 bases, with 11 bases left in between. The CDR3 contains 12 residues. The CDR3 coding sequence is TGTGCCAGCAGTCCCCCAGGAGGCACCATATATTTT. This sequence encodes CASSPPGGTIYF.

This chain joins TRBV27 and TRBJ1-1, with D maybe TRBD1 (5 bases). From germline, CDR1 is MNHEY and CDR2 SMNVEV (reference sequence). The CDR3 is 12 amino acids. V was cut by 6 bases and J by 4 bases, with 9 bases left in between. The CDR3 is CASSPGGTEAFF. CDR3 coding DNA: TGTGCCAGCAGCCCCGGGGGCACTGAAGCTTTCTTT.

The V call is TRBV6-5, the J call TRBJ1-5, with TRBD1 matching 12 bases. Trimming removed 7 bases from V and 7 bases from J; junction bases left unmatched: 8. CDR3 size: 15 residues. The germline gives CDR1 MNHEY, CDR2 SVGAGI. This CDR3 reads CASKDMGTGGQPQHF. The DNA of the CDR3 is TGTGCCAGCAAAGATATGGGGACAGGGGGCCAGCCCCAGCATTTT.

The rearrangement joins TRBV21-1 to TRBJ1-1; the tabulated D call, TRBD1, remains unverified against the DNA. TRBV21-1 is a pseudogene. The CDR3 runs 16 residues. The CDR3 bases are TGTGCCAGCAGCATACGAACAGGGGGTGGGAGCACTGAAGCTTTCTTT. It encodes CASSIRTGGGSTEAFF.

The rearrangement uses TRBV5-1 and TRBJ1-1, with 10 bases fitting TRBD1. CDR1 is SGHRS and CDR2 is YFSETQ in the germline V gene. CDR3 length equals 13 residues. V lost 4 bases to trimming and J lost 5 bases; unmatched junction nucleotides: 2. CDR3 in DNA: TGCGCCAGCAGCGGACAGGGGGGGACTGAAGCTTTCTTT. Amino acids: CASSGQGGTEAFF.

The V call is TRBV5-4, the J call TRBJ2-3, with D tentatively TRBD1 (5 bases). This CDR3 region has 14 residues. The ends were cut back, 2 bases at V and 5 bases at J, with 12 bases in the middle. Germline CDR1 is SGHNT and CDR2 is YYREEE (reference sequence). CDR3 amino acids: CASSFGAAKDTQYF. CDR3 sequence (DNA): TGTGCCAGCAGCTTTGGGGCAGCTAAAGATACGCAGTATTTT.

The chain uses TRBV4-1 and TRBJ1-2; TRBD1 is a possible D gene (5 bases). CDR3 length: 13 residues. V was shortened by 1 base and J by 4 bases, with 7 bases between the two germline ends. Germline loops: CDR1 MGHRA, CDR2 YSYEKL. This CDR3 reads CASSQGDSYGYTF. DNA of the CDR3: TGCGCCAGCAGCCAAGGAGACAGCTATGGCTACACCTTC.

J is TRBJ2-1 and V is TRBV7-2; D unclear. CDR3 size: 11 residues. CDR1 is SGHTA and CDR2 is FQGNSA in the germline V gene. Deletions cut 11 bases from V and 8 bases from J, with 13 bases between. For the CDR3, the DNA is TGTGCCGCAACGAGTTACGATGAGCAGTTCTTC. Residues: CAATSYDEQFF.

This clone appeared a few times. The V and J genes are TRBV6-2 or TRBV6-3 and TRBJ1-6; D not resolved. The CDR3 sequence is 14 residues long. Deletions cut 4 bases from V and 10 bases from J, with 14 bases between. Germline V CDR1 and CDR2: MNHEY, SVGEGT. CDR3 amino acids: CASSSKLGSSPLHF. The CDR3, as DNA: TGTGCCAGCAGTTCTAAACTGGGTAGCTCACCCCTCCACTTT.

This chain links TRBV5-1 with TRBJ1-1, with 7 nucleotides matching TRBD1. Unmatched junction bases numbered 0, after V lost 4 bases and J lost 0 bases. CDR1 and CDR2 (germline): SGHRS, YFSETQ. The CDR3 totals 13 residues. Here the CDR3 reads CASSDRVNTEAFF. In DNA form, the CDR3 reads TGCGCCAGCAGCGACAGGGTGAACACTGAAGCTTTCTTT.

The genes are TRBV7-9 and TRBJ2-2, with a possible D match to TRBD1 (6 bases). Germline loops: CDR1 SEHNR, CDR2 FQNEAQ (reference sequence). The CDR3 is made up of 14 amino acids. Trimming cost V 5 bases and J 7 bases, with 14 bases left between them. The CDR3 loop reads CASSTEAGVGELFF. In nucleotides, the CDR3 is TGTGCCAGCAGCACCGAAGCAGGGGTCGGGGAGCTGTTTTTT.